This T cell receptor beta chain was retrieved from a study of cytomegalovirus exposure and HLA in healthy donors. 13 Jbeta primers and 60 Vbeta primers were used for the PCR. Assay used: immunoSEQ multiplex PCR; TCRdb lists only in-frame clones, some missing. The sample lists a few hundred thousand clones; roughly 75% were seen once. V dropped 3 bases and J dropped 8 bases, with 11 bases sitting between them. This CDR3 region has 13 residues. Germline V lookup: CDR1 LNHDA, CDR2 SQIVND (reference sequence). Whole-study findings and limits: Within the data, a cluster of highly shared sequence variants was likely a sequencing artifact. The authors listed 150 to 200 TCR beta chains as cytomegalovirus-associated.

Notes on this clone: As yet, its antigen is unknown.

Every donor was a healthy person donating bone marrow. This chain uses TRBV19 with TRBJ2-1; D perhaps matches TRBD1 (5 bases). This receptor was obtained from a woman aged 25-40 years in good health and CMV-seronegative. The material sequenced was PBMCs. As DNA, the CDR3 is TGTGCCAGTAGTATTCGACCAGGGCATGAGCAGTTCTTC. This sequence encodes CASSIRPGHEQFF.